This T cell receptor beta chain was sequenced during a study of blood T cell repertoires in COVID-19. Across the study: PBMCs, B-cell-depleted T cells, or T cells provided the cDNA or gDNA that made up the material.

V was pared by 7 bases and J by 7 bases, with 17 bases between. This CDR3 has 15 residues. Authors' methods: It was from reference gene primer amplification that nucleated cell counts were estimated. Only in-frame clones appear in the TCRdb table, and some are missing; sequencing was by immunoSEQ multiplex PCR. V, J and clone size were drawn from that table, and D and trimming were deduced from the DNA. In the table there are some 160,000 clones, more than 70% of which are singletons. This clonotype was sampled from a man between 60 and 75 years old with acute or convalescent COVID-19. Sequencing was done on a sample of peripheral blood. The V call is TRBV23-1, the J call TRBJ1-6, with D possibly matching TRBD1 (6 bases). TRBV23-1 is assigned to the ORF class and has an uncertain function. The CDR3, as DNA: TGCGCCAGCACCCGAGGGGGGGGGCTAAATTCACCCCTCCACTTT. This translates into CASTRGGGLNSPLHF.